These 21 T cell receptor beta chains share one sample of origin, sequenced in a study of cytomegalovirus exposure and HLA in healthy donors. PCR was performed using 60 Vbeta and 13 Jbeta primers. Method: immunoSEQ multiplex PCR; TCRdb's copy keeps in-frame clones and lacks some. The table has fewer than 110,000 clones, roughly 70% seen once. Input material: PBMCs. The receptors come from a man over 45 in good health and CMV-seronegative.

This rearrangement joins TRBV4-1 to TRBJ2-1; TRBD1 matches 10 bases. This CDR3 region has 15 residues. The germline V gene has CDR1 MGHRA and CDR2 YSYEKL. The V and J ends lost 4 bases and 2 bases, in that order; junction bases with no gene match: 2. The CDR3 nucleotides read TGCGCCAGCAGCCCGGACAGGGGGGCCTACAATGAGCAGTTCTTC. Its translation: CASSPDRGAYNEQFF.

V and J are TRBV28 and TRBJ2-3; a possible D gene is TRBD2 (5 bases). Germline V gene data show CDR1 as MDHEN and CDR2 as SYDVKM. The CDR3 contains 14 residues. V was pared by 7 bases and J by 5 bases, with 16 bases between. The CDR3 sequence is CASTIARVKDTQYF. The CDR3 DNA reads as TGTGCCAGCACCATAGCGAGAGTGAAAGATACGCAGTATTTT.

V is TRBV2 and J is TRBJ1-6; TRBD1 matches 7 bases. CDR1 is SNHLY, CDR2 FYNNEI, per germline. The V gene end was trimmed by 5 bases and the J gene end by 6 bases; junction bases not matched to a gene: 4. This CDR3 is built from 14 residues. The CDR3 sequence: CASSLTGSNSPLHF. In nucleotides, the CDR3 is TGTGCCAGCAGTCTGACAGGGTCTAATTCACCCCTCCACTTT.

This sequence joins TRBV7-9 and TRBJ2-3; D remains unclear. This CDR3 contains 12 residues. The germline V gene encodes CDR1 SEHNR and CDR2 FQNEAQ (reference sequence). V lost 11 bases, J lost 3 bases, and 12 bases lay in between. The CDR3 sequence is CAGAAETDTQYF. Written as DNA, the CDR3 is TGTGCCGGAGCCGCAGAAACAGATACGCAGTATTTT.

V is TRBV11-2 and J is TRBJ2-3, with 9 bases identical to TRBD1. The CDR3 sequence is 15 residues long. J gave up 2 bases and V 5 bases, and 5 bases lay outside the gene matches. Germline V CDR1 and CDR2: SGHAT, FQNNGV. The CDR3 bases are TGTGCCAGCAGCCGAGGGACAGGGACCACAGATACGCAGTATTTT. Translation: CASSRGTGTTDTQYF.

The V gene is TRBV18, the J gene TRBJ2-4; 7 bases are a match to TRBD1. There are 14 residues in the CDR3. Trimming took 6 bases from V and 2 from J; bases not matched to a gene: 4. Germline V gene data show CDR1 as KGHSH and CDR2 as LQKENI. As DNA, the CDR3 is TGTGCCAGCTCGCTGGGACAGTCCAAAAACATTCAGTACTTC. Translated: CASSLGQSKNIQYF.

This sequence joins TRBV5-6 and TRBJ1-5; 9 bases line up with TRBD1. The CDR3 consists of 17 residues. From germline, CDR1 is SGHDT and CDR2 YYEEEE. V dropped 4 bases and J dropped 0; count of bases not matched to a gene: 8. The CDR3 loop is CASSAGQGTFSNQPQHF. The CDR3, as DNA: TGTGCCAGCAGCGCGGGACAGGGTACCTTTAGCAATCAGCCCCAGCATTTT.

The chain is built from TRBV27 and TRBJ2-1, with TRBD2 identical over 10 bases. The germline V gene has CDR1 MNHEY and CDR2 SMNVEV (reference sequence). The V gene end was trimmed by 2 bases and the J gene end by 4 bases; junction bases not matched to a gene: 11. CDR3 length: 18 amino acids. The CDR3 sequence: CASSLRWNERGGYNEQFF. The CDR3 DNA reads TGTGCCAGCAGTTTACGGTGGAATGAGCGGGGGGGATACAATGAGCAGTTCTTC.

The chain is built from TRBV4-1 and TRBJ2-1; TRBD2 might be the D (5 bases). V shed 0 bases and J shed 9 bases, with 9 bases lying between them. The CDR3 covers 13 residues. Germline V gene data show CDR1 as MGHRA and CDR2 as YSYEKL. The CDR3: CASSQEDSSEQFF. The CDR3, as DNA: TGCGCCAGCAGCCAAGAGGACTCTTCTGAGCAGTTCTTC.

V usage is TRBV7-6 and J usage is TRBJ1-3, with 8 bases matching TRBD1. This CDR3 region has 15 residues. CDR1 is SGHVS and CDR2 is FNYEAQ in the germline V gene. V was pared by 0 bases and J by 4 bases, with 2 bases of the junction left unmatched. In DNA, the CDR3 is TGTGCCAGCAGCTTAGCGCGGACAGGGGGAAACACCATATATTTT. Protein product: CASSLARTGGNTIYF.

The chain links TRBV7-3 to TRBJ2-7, with D perhaps matching TRBD2 (5 bases). The length of the CDR3 is 14 residues. The V and J ends lost 5 bases and 7 bases respectively, with 18 bases between them. Germline CDR1 is SGHTA and CDR2 is FQGTGA. CDR3 protein: CASSLTLGPGEQYF. The DNA for the CDR3 is TGTGCCAGCAGCCTTACCTTAGGGCCGGGGGAGCAGTACTTC. The variable domain in full, completed from reference TRBV7-3 and TRBJ2-7, reads GAGVSQTPSNKVTEKGKYVELRCDPISGHTALYWYRQSLGQGPEFLIYFQGTGAADDSGLPNDRFFAVRPEGSVSTLKIQRTERGDSAVYLCASSLTLGPGEQYFGPGTRLTVT.

Here the CDR3 reads CASSRGLADTQYF. The CDR3 DNA sequence: TGTGCCAGCAGTAGGGGACTAGCAGATACGCAGTATTTT. The chain uses TRBV6-4 and TRBJ2-3; the match to TRBD2 covers 8 bases. This CDR3 spans 13 amino acids. Trimming removed 5 bases from V and 4 bases from J; junction bases left unmatched: 2. Germline loops: CDR1 MRHNA, CDR2 SNTAGT.

The V gene is TRBV18, the J gene TRBJ2-6, with D hard to call. V was shortened by 1 base and J by 0 bases, with 13 bases between the two germline ends. The length of the CDR3 is 18 residues. The V gene's germline CDR1 is KGHSH and CDR2 LQKENI. CDR3 protein: CASSPRARDSSGANVLTF. The CDR3 DNA reads TGTGCCAGCTCACCACGGGCCAGAGATAGCTCTGGGGCCAACGTCCTGACTTTC.

The CDR3 here is CASSLEWYEQYF. The CDR3, as DNA: TGTGCCAGCAGTTTAGAGTGGTACGAGCAGTACTTC. The chain combines TRBV28 with TRBJ2-7; no reliable D call. Germline assignment: CDR1 MDHEN and CDR2 SYDVKM. The CDR3 runs to 12 residues. Trimming pared 2 bases from V and 4 bases from J, leaving 6 bases between.

The genes are TRBV6-5 and TRBJ2-1, with 9 bases that match TRBD2. This CDR3 region has 15 residues. V shed 2 bases, J shed 8 bases, and the junction held 7 bases outside the gene matches. Germline CDR1 MNHEY, CDR2 SVGAGI. CDR3 bases: TGTGCCAGCAGTTACCGGCGGGGGGGCTTCGATGAGCAGTTCTTC. Amino acid sequence: CASSYRRGGFDEQFF.

The genes are TRBV27 and TRBJ1-3, with no clear D. V dropped 5 bases and J dropped 0 bases, with 11 bases sitting between them. The CDR3 has 15 amino acids. CDR1 is MNHEY, CDR2 SMNVEV, per germline (reference sequence). CDR3 in amino acids: CASSRGEGSGNTIYF. CDR3 DNA sequence: TGTGCCAGCAGTCGCGGGGAAGGCTCTGGAAACACCATATATTTT.

This clone was counted a few times. CDR3 region: CASSEKTGGMNTEAFF. The CDR3 nucleotides read TGTGCCAGCAGTGAAAAGACAGGGGGGATGAACACTGAAGCTTTCTTT. The V and J genes are TRBV6-1 and TRBJ1-1; 9 nucleotides agree with TRBD1. The germline gives CDR1 MNHNS, CDR2 SASEGT. J lost 0 bases, V lost 2 bases, and 4 bases had no gene match. The CDR3 loop spans 16 amino acids.

The V call is TRBV6-6, the J call TRBJ2-5; 13 bases fit TRBD2. Gene TRBJ2-7 matches the end of the DNA better, so the J call may be wrong. The CDR3 is 15 residues long. Per germline, CDR1 MNHNY and CDR2 SVGAGI (reference sequence). The CDR3 is CASSGTSGKVYEQYF. The DNA of the CDR3 is TGTGCCAGCAGTGGGACTAGCGGGAAGGTATACGAGCAGTACTTC.

The chain joins TRBV19 to TRBJ2-5, with D possibly matching TRBD2 (6 bases). Germline CDR1 is LNHDA and CDR2 is SQIVND (reference sequence). V was clipped by 4 bases and J by 4 bases, with 13 bases between them. This CDR3 has 14 amino acids. The CDR3 DNA sequence: TGTGCCAGTAGTAGGGGACTGGTTCGAGAGACCCAGTACTTC. Amino acid sequence: CASSRGLVRETQYF.

J is TRBJ1-5 and V is TRBV27; TRBD1 agrees at 9 bases. The CDR3 is 13 residues long. The junction had 8 bases not matched to a gene; V was cut back by 11 bases and J by 6 bases. Germline CDR1 and CDR2: MNHEY and SMNVEV (reference sequence). In nucleotides, the CDR3 is TGTGCCTGCGGGGACAGGGAGAGTCAGCCCCAGCATTTT. Protein: CACGDRESQPQHF.

This clone was observed once. The genes are TRBV28 and TRBJ2-7; D is ambiguous. This CDR3 has 12 amino acids. V lost 6 bases and J lost 8, with 14 bases in between. CDR1 and CDR2 (germline): MDHEN, SYDVKM. CDR3 in DNA: TGTGCCAGCAGATCCATCAACGAGAAGCAGTACTTC. Translation: CASRSINEKQYF.